This record concerns one TCR beta chain sequence. What it binds is not known. TCRdb itself ran the 5' RACE reads through MiXCR, one entry per CDR3 protein. Here the sample spans hundreds of thousands of distinct CDR3 sequences, roughly a tenth being singletons. This specimen comes from a study of identical twins. General study results and limits: The study found excess low generation probability among twin-shared out-of-frame alpha sequences. While abundant cord blood beta clonotypes carried fewer insertions, memory repertoires showed no such pattern.

CDR1 and CDR2 from the germline V gene are SGHTA and FQGTGA. The CDR3 totals 13 residues. V dropped 9 bases and J dropped 6 bases, with 17 bases sitting between them. V is TRBV7-3 and J is TRBJ1-1; D may be TRBD1 (6 bases). The sequence came from a woman aged 18-29 years in good health. Sequencing was carried out using memory (CD45RO+) T cells sorted from blood. The CDR3 spells CASALQGYAEAFF. In DNA form, the CDR3 reads TGTGCCAGTGCCTTACAGGGATACGCTGAAGCTTTCTTT.